The subject of this entry is one T cell receptor beta chain. In this sample, this clonotype turned up many times. The clone's antigen remains unknown. No base quality values were provided; no much bigger clone lies one nucleotide off. Unmatched junction bases come to 9, with V trimmed by 2 bases and J by 2 bases. Its CDR3 holds 17 amino acids, cysteine through phenylalanine. Kept here is only the CDR3 DNA, which spans 51 bases and is read in frame from base 1. The germline V gene gives CDR1 as SGHNT and CDR2 as YENEEA. Library creation used PCR. Instrument on record: HiSeq X Ten. High-throughput sequencing was used to characterize TCR repertoires. TCRdb reran the public reads through fastp at Q25 and MiXCR, keeping productive beta chains. Identical CDR3 protein sequences are pooled into one entry, listed with their most common genes and DNA. This sample has 34,000 or so distinct CDR3 sequences in its table, and 40% to 65% of those were observed once. More than 20% of the sample is held by the ten biggest clonotypes.

According to the study, the label for this sample's time point signals: after preoperative PTX-NDP chemotherapy. Paclitaxel-nedaplatin was administered to patients as preoperative chemotherapy before surgery. The data derive from a study of esophageal squamous cell carcinoma under preoperative chemotherapy (dated by TCRdb to the late 2010s). Regarding the research as a whole: In the study, TCR repertoires were profiled in both peripheral blood T cells and tumor-infiltrating lymphocytes. In patients with esophageal squamous cell carcinoma, the study looked at what paclitaxel-nedaplatin chemotherapy did to T-cell receptor repertoires. A handful of patients with primary esophageal squamous cell carcinoma made up the cohort. Repertoires from samples taken before paclitaxel-nedaplatin therapy were compared with repertoires from samples taken after paclitaxel-nedaplatin therapy.

Beyond this particular receptor, the publication reports: The analysis included only a handful of patients with esophageal squamous cell carcinoma, making the cohort small. TCR diversity increased significantly in peripheral T cells after chemotherapy, but not in tumor-infiltrating lymphocytes. Immediate and substantial changes in clonotype frequency were induced by paclitaxel-nedaplatin therapy, and contraction rather than amplification was more likely to be observed among abundant clones. Post-treatment tumor-infiltrating lymphocytes appeared partly derived from peripheral T cells migrating into the tumor, not solely from local clonal changes.

The V and J segments used are TRBV11-3 and TRBJ2-3, and TRBD2 matches 8 of the central bases. Sampling was conducted from a patient given preoperative chemotherapy. This TCR was sampled from a human donor with esophageal squamous cell carcinoma. The donor label of this sample is uncertain. CDR3 reads: CASSLNRRGEFTDTQYF. The DNA is TGTGCCAGCAGCTTAAATCGGCGGGGGGAGTTCACAGATACGCAGTATTTT.